The 22 T cell receptor beta chains below come from one sample, sequenced in a study of T cells in Graves' hyperthyroidism and ophthalmopathy. The investigators amplified TCR beta CDR3 regions from RNA transcripts. Primed by the HTBI set, a first-round RT-PCR was run on the TCR CDR3. TCRdb re-called the multiplex PCR reads through MiXCR, storing one row per CDR3 protein. Of over 700,000 distinct CDR3 sequences listed, 18% are singletons. What was sequenced was blood. These receptors all stem from a woman aged 50 to 65 with Graves' hyperthyroidism that later progressed to Graves' ophthalmopathy.

V is TRBV19 and J is TRBJ1-5; maybe TRBD1 (6 bases). The CDR3 contains 12 residues. CDR1 is LNHDA, CDR2 SQIVND, per germline (reference sequence). Trimming removed 7 bases from V and 9 bases from J, with 13 bases in between. The CDR3 loop reads CASTAGGAPQHF. DNA for the CDR3: TGTGCCAGTACCGCGGGGGGGGCGCCCCAGCATTTT.

This clonotype showed up just a few times. The rearrangement joins TRBV19 to TRBJ2-7; unclear D gene. The CDR3 covers 13 residues. Per germline, CDR1 LNHDA and CDR2 SQIVND (reference sequence). Trimming shortened V by 0 bases and J by 3 bases, and 6 bases separated the two germline ends. In DNA form, the CDR3 reads TGTGCCAGTAGTATAGACCCGGACTACGAGCAGTACTTC. Amino acid sequence: CASSIDPDYEQYF.

This clonotype was detected many times. The V call is TRBV7-3, the J call TRBJ2-3, with 10 bases lining up with TRBD1. The CDR3 totals 14 residues. J was trimmed by 4 bases and V by 5 bases; bases with no gene match: 3. Germline-derived CDR1 and CDR2 are SGHTA and FQGTGA. In DNA, the CDR3 is TGTGCCAGCAGCGACGGGACAGGGGCAGATACGCAGTATTTT. Amino acids: CASSDGTGADTQYF. The full variable domain, rest sourced from reference TRBV7-3 and TRBJ2-3, is GAGVSQTPSNKVTEKGKYVELRCDPISGHTALYWYRQSLGQGPEFLIYFQGTGAADDSGLPNDRFFAVRPEGSVSTLKIQRTERGDSAVYLCASSDGTGADTQYFGPGTRLTVL.

This clonotype was seen at least ten times. The chain has TRBV18 and TRBJ2-1, with 11 bases identical to TRBD2. J gave up 8 bases and V 0 bases, and 6 bases lay outside the gene matches. Germline assignment: CDR1 KGHSH and CDR2 LQKENI. There are 16 residues in the CDR3. CDR3: CASSPPISGGGDEQFF. In DNA form, the CDR3 reads TGTGCCAGCTCACCACCGATTAGCGGGGGGGGCGATGAGCAGTTCTTC.

V is TRBV4-1 and J is TRBJ2-5, with unresolved D. Germline CDR1 and CDR2: MGHRA and YSYEKL. Trimming left V 0 bases short and J 2 bases short, with 13 bases between. The CDR3 spans 16 residues. For the CDR3, the DNA is TGCGCCAGCAGCCAAGATAGGAGCGTAGCTCAAGAGACCCAGTACTTC. It codes for CASSQDRSVAQETQYF.

Only a few counts were recorded for this clonotype. The genes are TRBV13 and TRBJ1-4; weak D call: TRBD1 (6 bases). Germline-derived CDR1 and CDR2 are PRHDT and FYEKMQ (reference sequence). The V end was cut by 6 bases, the J end by 8 bases, with 19 bases between. The CDR3 spans 15 residues. CDR3 residues: CASSYFSGVGEKLFF. CDR3 bases: TGTGCCAGCAGTTATTTTTCAGGGGTGGGCGAAAAACTGTTTTTT.

The table lists this clonotype with a few counts. V gene TRBV27 combines with J gene TRBJ1-5; D may be TRBD1 (5 bases). CDR1 is MNHEY, CDR2 SMNVEV, per germline (reference sequence). The CDR3 contains 15 residues. The ends were cut back, 2 bases at V and 6 bases at J, with 14 bases in the middle. As DNA, the CDR3 is TGTGCCAGCAGTTTAACGCCATATGGGACTCAGCCCCAGCATTTT. Translation gives CASSLTPYGTQPQHF.

This clonotype was counted many times. This chain joins TRBV5-1 and TRBJ1-1; D call uncertain. The CDR3 extends over 13 amino acids. Germline V gene data show CDR1 as SGHRS and CDR2 as YFSETQ. V was shortened by 2 bases and J by 0 bases, with 5 bases between the two germline ends. The CDR3 DNA follows: TGCGCCAGCAGCTTCCTAGTGAACACTGAAGCTTTCTTT. The encoded protein is CASSFLVNTEAFF.

This clonotype has only a few counts. The gene calls are TRBV10-3 and TRBJ2-1, with D maybe TRBD1 (6 bases). This CDR3 is built from 15 residues. In germline, CDR1 is ENHRY, CDR2 SYGVKD. With 3 bases removed from V and 4 bases from J, the gap between germline ends came to 13 bases. The CDR3: CAISEGGSLYNEQFF. The CDR3 nucleotides read TGTGCCATCAGTGAAGGGGGTTCATTGTACAATGAGCAGTTCTTC.

This clonotype was observed a few times. This chain connects TRBV5-1 to TRBJ1-4, with a possible D match to TRBD1 (6 bases). Germline CDR1 reads SGHRS; CDR2 reads YFSETQ. Trimming stripped 4 bases from V and 11 bases from J, with 15 bases between. This CDR3 has 13 residues. The DNA for the CDR3 is TGCGCCAGCAGCCTAGGGGGAATGAGTAAACTGTTTTTT. It codes for CASSLGGMSKLFF.

The table lists this clonotype with many counts. This sequence joins TRBV5-1 and TRBJ2-1, with 7 bases matching TRBD2. Germline values: CDR1 SGHRS, CDR2 YFSETQ. This CDR3 is 14 amino acids long. J gave up 5 bases and V 5 bases, and 7 bases lay outside the gene matches. CDR3 in DNA: TGCGCCAGCAGGGACGGGGGAGGGGACAATGAGCAGTTCTTC. Amino acids: CASRDGGGDNEQFF.

The chain carries TRBV3-1 and TRBJ2-3; 11 nucleotides align to TRBD2. The junction had 7 bases not matched to a gene; V was cut back by 4 bases and J by 4 bases. Germline CDR1 is LGHDT and CDR2 is YNNKEL (reference sequence). The CDR3 is 16 residues long. CDR3 residues: CASSLSGGAGADTQYF. CDR3 nucleotides: TGTGCCAGCAGCCTTAGCGGGGGGGCGGGCGCAGATACGCAGTATTTT.

The sample holds a few counts of this clonotype. The V and J genes are TRBV6-5 and TRBJ2-5, with 11 bases lining up with TRBD2. The CDR3 is made up of 17 amino acids. Trimming at V came to 2 bases and at J to 1 base, leaving 6 bases not matched to a gene. The germline V gene has CDR1 MNHEY and CDR2 SVGAGI. CDR3 residues: CASSYALAGGPQETQYF. For the CDR3, the DNA is TGTGCCAGCAGTTACGCTCTAGCGGGGGGCCCCCAAGAGACCCAGTACTTC.

This clonotype was picked up a small number of times. This chain joins TRBV6-1 and TRBJ1-4; D might be TRBD1 (5 bases). The CDR3 contains 14 residues. V was clipped by 5 bases and J by 5 bases, with 12 bases between them. Germline V gene lookup returns CDR1 MNHNS and CDR2 SASEGT. The CDR3 region has the DNA TGTGCCAGCAGTATGGCAGGGCGGAATGAAAAACTGTTTTTT. Amino acids: CASSMAGRNEKLFF.

This clonotype has only one observation. The chain couples TRBV19 to TRBJ1-5, with 11 bases identical to TRBD1. Germline V gene data show CDR1 as LNHDA and CDR2 as SQIVND (reference sequence). The length of the CDR3 is 14 residues. Trimming cost V 7 bases and J 7 bases; bases outside gene matches: 6. The DNA of the CDR3 is TGTGCCAGTACCGGGACAGGGGGTTTACAGCCCCAGCATTTT. Its protein is CASTGTGGLQPQHF.

The chain links TRBV6-1 to TRBJ1-4; 8 bases line up with TRBD1. This CDR3 region has 16 residues. Germline V CDR1 and CDR2: MNHNS, SASEGT. V shed 10 bases and J 0 bases; nucleotides not matched to a gene: 10. The CDR3 sequence: CATRDRGGSTNEKLFF. The CDR3 DNA is TGTGCCACCAGAGACAGGGGTGGGTCAACTAATGAAAAACTGTTTTTT.

This clonotype was counted many times. V gene TRBV3-1 combines with J gene TRBJ1-5; TRBD1 aligns across 9 bases. J gave up 10 bases and V 3 bases, and 7 bases lay outside the gene matches. Looked up from germline, CDR1 is LGHDT and CDR2 is YNNKEL (reference sequence). This CDR3 has 14 residues. The CDR3 sequence is CASSHRQGEGPQHF. The DNA for the CDR3 is TGTGCCAGCAGCCACCGACAGGGGGAGGGACCCCAGCATTTT.

Comment on this clonotype: Relative to the germline gene, one junction end is altered; a read error may explain this. The genes are TRBV7-7 and TRBJ2-2; either TRBD1 or TRBD2 may fit D (6 bases each). Looked up from germline, CDR1 is SSHAT and CDR2 is FNYEAQ (reference sequence). The CDR3 contains 14 residues. The CDR3: CASSPEGVAGELFF. CDR3 sequence (DNA): TGTGCTAGCAGCCCGGAGGGGGTCGCCGGGGAGCTGTTTTTT.

This clonotype was seen many times. J is TRBJ2-1 and V is TRBV11-2, with 9 bases fitting TRBD2. Looked up from germline, CDR1 is SGHAT and CDR2 is FQNNGV. The length of the CDR3 is 17 residues. The V gene end was trimmed by 2 bases and the J gene end by 8 bases; junction bases not matched to a gene: 13. This CDR3 is CASSLRIGGTSSYEQFF. DNA for the CDR3: TGTGCCAGCAGCTTACGAATCGGGGGGACTAGCTCTTATGAGCAGTTCTTC.

This clonotype was counted at least ten times. The chain uses TRBV3-1 and TRBJ2-1, with D possibly TRBD2 on 5 matching bases. CDR1 and CDR2 (germline): LGHDT, YNNKEL (reference sequence). This CDR3 has 18 amino acids. Trimming removed 1 base from V and 2 bases from J, with 18 bases in between. The CDR3 nucleotides read TGTGCCAGCAGCCAAGTAATGGACTTACCCGTGGCCTACAATGAGCAGTTCTTC. It codes for CASSQVMDLPVAYNEQFF.

CDR3 loop: CASSQQGPGGYTF. CDR3 nucleotides: TGTGCCAGCAGTCAACAGGGTCCTGGGGGCTACACCTTC. This sequence joins TRBV7-2 and TRBJ1-2, with D possibly matching TRBD1 (6 bases). V was clipped by 6 bases and J by 8 bases, with 16 bases between them. Germline V CDR1 and CDR2: SGHTA, FQGNSA. This CDR3 spans 13 amino acids.

This chain joins TRBV20-1 and TRBJ2-5, with 7 bases identical to TRBD2. CDR1 DFQATT and CDR2 SNEGSKA come from the germline V gene (reference sequence). The V gene end was trimmed by 0 bases and the J gene end by 5 bases; junction bases not matched to a gene: 9. The CDR3 covers 15 residues. This chain's CDR3 is CSARDQAGWLETQYF. CDR3 DNA sequence: TGCAGTGCTAGAGATCAAGCGGGGTGGTTGGAGACCCAGTACTTC.